The 3 T cell receptor beta chains presented below share a single source sample, sequenced in a study of T cell responses to AZD1222 COVID-19 vaccine. Method: immunoSEQ multiplex PCR; TCRdb's copy keeps in-frame clones and lacks some. The sample has some 140,000 clones, around nine tenths seen once. Source: peripheral blood, taken on day 0 of AZD1222 vaccination. The source is an adult in good health.

The chain employs TRBV18 and TRBJ2-7; D possibly corresponds to TRBD1 (6 bases). The CDR3 contains 14 residues. Germline loops: CDR1 KGHSH, CDR2 LQKENI. Trimming removed 0 bases at V and 2 bases at J, with 8 bases between. Here the CDR3 DNA reads TGTGCCAGCTCACCACCAGGGGGTCCCTACGAGCAGTACTTC. Translation gives CASSPPGGPYEQYF.

The chain has TRBV6-5 and TRBJ2-7, with 7 bases identical to TRBD1. CDR1 and CDR2 (germline): MNHEY, SVGAGI. After removal of 2 bases from V and 2 bases from J, the junction contained 6 bases not matched to a gene. The CDR3 runs 15 residues. The CDR3 loop is CASSYHIDRAYEQYF. In DNA, the CDR3 is TGTGCCAGCAGTTACCACATTGACAGGGCCTACGAGCAGTACTTC.

DNA of the CDR3: TGTGCCACCAGCAGAGAGATGCCGGGACCCTCCCTACTCAATGAGCAGTTCTTC. Its translation: CATSREMPGPSLLNEQFF. This rearrangement joins TRBV15 to TRBJ2-1; D assignment may be TRBD1 or TRBD2 (5 bases each). Per germline, CDR1 LNHNV and CDR2 YYDKDF (reference sequence). The length of the CDR3 is 18 residues. Between the trimmed V and J ends, which lost 0 bases and 6 bases, there was a span of 21 bases.